Following are 19 T cell receptor beta chains from one sample sequenced in a study of brain T cells in children with intractable seizures. Stated time point: blood from clinic visit 5 months post-surgery; TSC patient then seizure free. TCRdb keeps only in-frame clones here, not all; method: immunoSEQ multiplex PCR. The data show 300,000 to 400,000 clones, about 94% seen once. The sequencing here drew on peripheral blood, taken less than 6 months after surgery. These receptor sequences come from a boy under two years old with tuberous sclerosis and intractable seizures.

This clone showed up just once. The rearrangement uses TRBV5-1 and TRBJ2-3, with D possibly matching TRBD2 (6 bases). The CDR3 is 14 amino acids. Per the germline V gene, CDR1 is SGHRS and CDR2 is YFSETQ. The V end lost 0 bases, the J end lost 6 bases, and 11 bases lay between the germline ends. The CDR3: CASSLERVGDTQYF. DNA for the CDR3: TGCGCCAGCAGCTTGGAGCGGGTGGGCGATACGCAGTATTTT.

This clone was detected once. The rearrangement uses TRBV19 and TRBJ2-3; D is ambiguous. The length of the CDR3 is 16 residues. Trimming shortened V by 5 bases and J by 0 bases, and 15 bases separated the two germline ends. CDR1 is LNHDA and CDR2 is SQIVND in the germline V gene (reference sequence). CDR3 nucleotides: TGTGCCAGTAGTGGTGTGTTGAACCCCAGCACAGATACGCAGTATTTT. Protein product: CASSGVLNPSTDTQYF.

This sequence joins TRBV2 and TRBJ1-6, with D perhaps matching TRBD1 (6 bases). Germline lookup yields CDR1 SNHLY and CDR2 FYNNEI. The CDR3 loop spans 13 amino acids. The V gene lost 4 bases and the J gene lost 9 bases, with 10 bases spanning the gap. The chain's CDR3 is CASSVDSPSPLHF. The DNA of the CDR3 is TGTGCCAGCAGTGTGGACAGCCCTTCACCCCTCCACTTT.

This clone has a handful of counts. The chain carries TRBV7-9 and TRBJ2-5; D may match TRBD1 or TRBD2 (5 bases each). Germline CDR1 and CDR2: SEHNR and FQNEAQ (reference sequence). Trimming cost V 8 bases and J 2 bases, with 21 bases left between them. CDR3 length: 16 residues. The CDR3 DNA reads as TGTGCCAGCGCGTCGCTCCGGGGCGGTCTACAAGAGACCCAGTACTTC. Amino acid sequence: CASASLRGGLQETQYF.

This sequence joins TRBV3-1 (or the pseudogene TRBV3-2) and TRBJ2-3; TRBD2 matches 7 bases. The CDR3 covers 13 residues. With V trimmed by 2 bases and J by 6 bases, 2 bases remained unmatched. Germline assignment: CDR1 LGHDT and CDR2 YNNKEL (reference sequence). CDR3 bases: TGTGCCAGCAGCCAAATACTAGCGGATACGCAGTATTTT. Its protein product is CASSQILADTQYF.

The chain carries TRBV7-2 and TRBJ2-2; 8 positions agree with TRBD2. J gave up 3 bases and V 6 bases, and 12 bases lay outside the gene matches. The CDR3 contains 17 residues. The germline V gene has CDR1 SGHTA and CDR2 FQGNSA. The CDR3, as DNA: TGTGCCAGCAGGGGGGTAAACGGGAGGGCCCACACCGGGGAGCTGTTTTTT. Protein product: CASRGVNGRAHTGELFF. The variable domain in full, with the rest retrieved from reference TRBV7-2 and TRBJ2-2, is GAGVSQSPSNKVTEKGKDVELRCDPISGHTALYWYRQSLGQGLEFLIYFQGNSAPDKSGLPSDRFSAERTGGSVSTLTIQRTQQEDSAVYLCASRGVNGRAHTGELFFGEGSRLTVL.

The CDR3 loop reads CASNSTPTKWAFF. CDR3 nucleotides: TGTGCCAGCAACTCGACGCCCACGAAGTGGGCTTTCTTT. The chain carries TRBV9 and TRBJ1-1; no firm D call. Germline values: CDR1 SGDLS, CDR2 YYNGEE. This CDR3 has 13 amino acids. V was pared by 6 bases and J by 11 bases, with 20 bases between.

This clone was observed a handful of times. This chain uses TRBV7-6 with TRBJ1-2; D unresolved. This CDR3 comprises 13 residues. V was clipped by 1 base and J by 5 bases, with 8 bases between them. From germline, CDR1 is SGHVS and CDR2 FNYEAQ. Written as DNA, the CDR3 is TGTGCCAGCAGCTTAGGAGGAACTTATGGCTACACCTTC. It yields the protein CASSLGGTYGYTF.

The rearrangement joins TRBV24-1 to TRBJ2-3; 9 positions match TRBD2. J gave up 1 base and V 3 bases, and 4 bases lay outside the gene matches. Germline CDR1 reads KGHDR; CDR2 reads SFDVKD. There are 16 residues in the CDR3. As DNA, the CDR3 is TGTGCCACCAGTGATCACCTAGCGGGACGCACAGATACGCAGTATTTT. Translated, it gives CATSDHLAGRTDTQYF.

The chain is built from TRBV7-6 and TRBJ1-1; no reliable D call. The CDR3 has 13 residues. The germline gives CDR1 SGHVS, CDR2 FNYEAQ. With 5 bases removed from V and 3 bases from J, the gap between germline ends came to 10 bases. In nucleotides, the CDR3 is TGTGCCAGCAGCCCTGAGGTGGACACTGAAGCTTTCTTT. Translated: CASSPEVDTEAFF. Filled out from reference TRBV7-6 and TRBJ1-1, the complete variable domain reads GAGVSQSPRYKVTKRGQDVALRCDPISGHVSLYWYRQALGQGPEFLTYFNYEAQQDKSGLPNDRFSAERPEGSISTLTIQRTEQRDSAMYRCASSPEVDTEAFFGQGTRLTVV.

The chain couples TRBV5-5 to TRBJ1-3, with 8 bases identical to TRBD1. The CDR3 is made up of 15 amino acids. The junction had 3 bases not matched to a gene; V was cut back by 0 bases and J by 4 bases. In germline, CDR1 is SGHKS, CDR2 YYEKEE (reference sequence). The chain's CDR3 is CASSLEDRVGNTIYF. The CDR3 DNA follows: TGTGCCAGCAGCTTGGAGGACAGGGTCGGAAACACCATATATTTT.

V usage is TRBV19 and J usage is TRBJ2-1, with a weak D call TRBD2 (5 bases). This CDR3 has 13 residues. Germline-derived CDR1 and CDR2 are LNHDA and SQIVND (reference sequence). Trimming took off 6 bases at V and 3 bases at J, with 9 bases between the two ends. The chain's CDR3 is CASSGGNYNEQFF. The CDR3 coding sequence is TGTGCCAGTAGCGGAGGAAACTACAATGAGCAGTTCTTC.

This clone was observed once. V gene TRBV14 combines with J gene TRBJ2-5, with no clear D. This CDR3 region has 11 residues. V lost 1 base and J lost 4, with 1 base in between. Germline lookup yields CDR1 SGHDN and CDR2 FVKESK. The DNA of the CDR3 is TGTGCCAGCAGCCAAGCAGAGACCCAGTACTTC. Residues: CASSQAETQYF.

This chain joins TRBV5-1 and TRBJ1-2, with D possibly TRBD1 on 6 matching bases. The CDR3 has 15 residues. Trimming took 3 bases from V and 4 from J, leaving 16 bases between them. Germline V gene lookup returns CDR1 SGHRS and CDR2 YFSETQ. The CDR3 loop reads CASSSERDTLYGYTF. The CDR3 DNA follows: TGCGCCAGCAGCTCAGAAAGGGACACCCTCTATGGCTACACCTTC.

This chain links TRBV24-1 with TRBJ1-1, with D maybe TRBD1 (5 bases). V was pared by 5 bases and J by 1 base, with 10 bases between. The CDR3 consists of 14 residues. The germline CDR1 and CDR2 sequences are KGHDR and SFDVKD. DNA of the CDR3: TGTGCCACCAGTGCCGGACACTCGAACACTGAAGCTTTCTTT. Its protein product is CATSAGHSNTEAFF.

V is TRBV15 and J is TRBJ1-2; the D is unclear. CDR1 is LNHNV, CDR2 YYDKDF, per germline (reference sequence). V shed 0 bases and J shed 2 bases, with 25 bases lying between them. This CDR3 is 20 amino acids long. For the CDR3, the DNA is TGTGCCACCAGCAGAGATGCTTGGGAGGACGCTTGGGAAAGAAACTATGGCTACACCTTC. This gives the protein CATSRDAWEDAWERNYGYTF.

This clone was seen a single time. The chain couples TRBV7-9 to TRBJ2-1; D unclear. The V end was cut by 6 bases, the J end by 10 bases, with 16 bases between. The CDR3 extends over 13 amino acids. Germline values: CDR1 SEHNR, CDR2 FQNEAQ (reference sequence). The CDR3 region is CASSLRPGPEQFF. The CDR3 region has the DNA TGTGCCAGCAGTTTACGTCCCGGACCAGAGCAGTTCTTC.

The chain recombines TRBV19 with TRBJ1-4; D gene ambiguous. Germline V lookup: CDR1 LNHDA, CDR2 SQIVND (reference sequence). This CDR3 is 16 amino acids long. V was pared by 4 bases and J by 6 bases, with 18 bases between. CDR3 sequence (DNA): TGTGCCAGTAGTACCCCCCTCGGACCCGAACATGAAAAACTGTTTTTT. Protein sequence: CASSTPLGPEHEKLFF.

The chain recombines TRBV3-1 (or the pseudogene TRBV3-2) with TRBJ2-1; D is ambiguous. Between the trimmed V and J ends, which lost 1 base and 0 bases, there was a span of 4 bases. CDR1 and CDR2 (germline): LGHDT, YNNKEL (reference sequence). This CDR3 is 14 amino acids long. CDR3 sequence: CASSQVTSYNEQFF. The CDR3 region has the DNA TGTGCCAGCAGCCAAGTGACCTCCTACAATGAGCAGTTCTTC.